This entry is about one T cell receptor beta chain. Its target antigen remains unknown. One base away there is no much larger clone; base qualities are not given. These data come from a study of T-cell reconstitution after alpha-beta-depleted transplantation in children (dated by TCRdb to 2016 to 2018). About the investigation overall: T-cell immune reconstitution after TCRalphabeta/CD19-depleted allogeneic hematopoietic cell transplantation in children was quantitatively tracked in the study by means of TCR repertoire profiling. The paper as a whole reports these results and caveats: The frequencies of hyperexpanded clones fell over the following months, and after one year, T-cell counts and TCRbeta diversity were mostly attributed to newly produced T cells. About two months after transplant, the apparently early recovery of alphabetaT-cell counts reportedly depended on just several hundred clones that had expanded rapidly and came from non-depleted graft cells. In some patients, high TCRbeta diversity at day 60 was attributed to recipient T cells and intrathymic progenitors that had survived conditioning.

CDR1 MNHEY and CDR2 SMNVEV are derived from the germline V gene (reference sequence). V lost 4 bases and J lost 2 bases; the stretch between them is 12 bases long. The CDR3 covers 15 residues, taking in both the cysteine and the phenylalanine. Only CDR3 DNA is held: 45 bases, read in frame from base 1. The library was prepared using PCR. Data came from an Illumina HiSeq 2500. To normalize quantification of the TCRbeta repertoire, the TCR libraries were built with molecular barcoding that relied on unique molecular identifiers. TCRdb applied fastp at Q25 and MiXCR to the public reads, then kept only in-frame beta chains. All rows with the same CDR3 protein become a single entry with the most common DNA and genes. The sample includes 300,000 to 400,000 distinct CDR3 sequences, with 23% observed a single time. About a tenth of the sample is in the top ten clones. The sample's treatment or condition label is to be understood as: allogeneic hematopoietic cell transplantation with graft depleted of TCRalphabeta T cells and CD19 B cells. The transplant recipients were children given TCRalphabeta/CD19-depleted allogeneic hematopoietic cell grafts.

The sequences come from PBMCs, mostly from graft donor cells, collected 180 days after TCRalphabeta/CD19-depleted stem cell transplant. The rearrangement combines TRBV27 with TRBJ1-5; the D gene remains uncertain. This clonotype originated in a male patient aged 5 to 17 who had a stem cell transplant for acute lymphoblastic leukemia, so the T cells may come from the graft donor. The DNA sequence is TGTGCCAGCAGTTCAATGGTGGCACGCAATCAGCCCCAGCATTTT. It translates as CASSSMVARNQPQHF.